These T cell receptor beta chains were read from a single sample in a study of cytomegalovirus exposure and HLA in healthy donors. Some clones are missing from TCRdb's copy, which holds only in-frame ones; the method was immunoSEQ multiplex PCR. The repertoire has 100,000 to 150,000 clones, approximately 82% of them found once; the top ten carry approximately 1.6%. Sequencing input: PBMCs. These receptors came from a female donor in good health and CMV-seronegative. Both conserved end residues are part of each CDR3. D genes are given only for firm matches. Not every row has a clone size; where given, it reads once, few, many or a size class.

j_gene: TRBJ2-5
d_gene: .
v_gene: TRBV10-3
abundance: .
CDR3nt: TGTGCCATCAGTCCGGACAGTAGAGAGACCCAGTACTTC
CDR3aa: CAISPDSRETQYF

j_gene: TRBJ2-2
d_gene: .
v_gene: TRBV10-2
abundance: .
CDR3nt: TGCGCCAGCAGTGCCGACAGCGGGGAGCTGTTTTTT
CDR3aa: CASSADSGELFF

j_gene: TRBJ1-5
d_gene: TRBD1
v_gene: TRBV19
abundance: few
CDR3nt: TGTGCCAGTACCTACAGGGGTAATCAGCCCCAGCATTTT
CDR3aa: CASTYRGNQPQHF

j_gene: TRBJ2-2
d_gene: TRBD1
v_gene: TRBV27
abundance: .
CDR3nt: TGTGCCAGCAGTTCGACAGGGGGGGGCACCGGGGAGCTGTTTTTT
CDR3aa: CASSSTGGGTGELFF

j_gene: TRBJ2-1
d_gene: TRBD1
v_gene: TRBV4-1
abundance: once
CDR3nt: TGCGCCAGCAGCCAACAGGACAGGGGATTGATTAATGAGCAGTTCTTC
CDR3aa: CASSQQDRGLINEQFF

j_gene: TRBJ2-7
d_gene: TRBD1
v_gene: TRBV15
abundance: once
CDR3nt: TGTGCCACCAGCAGGGGACTCCGGGACAGGGCCTCCTACGAGCAGTACTTC
CDR3aa: CATSRGLRDRASYEQYF

j_gene: TRBJ2-7
d_gene: TRBD1
v_gene: TRBV14
abundance: few
CDR3nt: TGTGCCAGCAGCGTCCAGGGGGCAAGGTACGAGCAGTACTTC
CDR3aa: CASSVQGARYEQYF

j_gene: TRBJ1-1
d_gene: .
v_gene: TRBV2
abundance: .
CDR3nt: TGTGCCAGCTCCGTGGCCTTGAACACTGAAGCTTTCTTT
CDR3aa: CASSVALNTEAFF

j_gene: TRBJ2-1
d_gene: .
v_gene: TRBV14
abundance: .
CDR3nt: TGTGCCAGCAGCCAAGTAAGCGGGTCTGAGCAGTTCTTC
CDR3aa: CASSQVSGSEQFF

j_gene: TRBJ1-1
d_gene: .
v_gene: TRBV2
abundance: .
CDR3nt: TGTGCCAGCAGTGAGTCGGGGGGCCCAGCTTTCTTT
CDR3aa: CASSESGGPAFF

j_gene: TRBJ1-5
d_gene: .
v_gene: TRBV5-6
abundance: .
CDR3nt: TGTGCCAGCAGCTCACAGGACTATAGCAATCAGCCCCAGCATTTT
CDR3aa: CASSSQDYSNQPQHF

j_gene: TRBJ2-4
d_gene: TRBD1
v_gene: TRBV7-6
abundance: once
CDR3nt: TGTGCCAGCAGCCCAAAACAGGGGCTGAGAGGGAACATTCAGTACTTC
CDR3aa: CASSPKQGLRGNIQYF

j_gene: TRBJ1-4
d_gene: .
v_gene: TRBV7-9
abundance: .
CDR3nt: TGTGCCAGCAGTCCCCGGACAGCTAATGAAAAACTGTTTTTT
CDR3aa: CASSPRTANEKLFF

j_gene: TRBJ2-7
d_gene: .
v_gene: TRBV6-5
abundance: .
CDR3nt: TGTGCCAGCAGTAACAGGGTTCATAGCTTC
CDR3aa: CASSNRVHSF

j_gene: TRBJ2-3
d_gene: .
v_gene: TRBV2
abundance: .
CDR3nt: TGTGCCAGCTCGCGGGGGCGCGGAGATACGCAGTATTTT
CDR3aa: CASSRGRGDTQYF